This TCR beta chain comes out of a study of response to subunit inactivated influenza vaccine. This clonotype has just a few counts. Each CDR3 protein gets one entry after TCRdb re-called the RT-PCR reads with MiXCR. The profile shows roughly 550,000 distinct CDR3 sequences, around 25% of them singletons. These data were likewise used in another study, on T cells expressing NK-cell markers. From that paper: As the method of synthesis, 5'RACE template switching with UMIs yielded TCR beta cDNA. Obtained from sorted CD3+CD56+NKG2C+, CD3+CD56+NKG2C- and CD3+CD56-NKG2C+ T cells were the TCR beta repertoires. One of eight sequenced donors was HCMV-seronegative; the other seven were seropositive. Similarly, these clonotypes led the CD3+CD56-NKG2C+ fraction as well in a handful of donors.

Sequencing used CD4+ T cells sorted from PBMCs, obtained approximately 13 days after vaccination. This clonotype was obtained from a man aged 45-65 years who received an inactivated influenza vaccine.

The CDR3 loop reads CSVGGLAGHTGELFF. For the CDR3, the DNA is TGCAGCGTTGGAGGTCTAGCGGGGCACACCGGGGAGCTGTTTTTT. The J gene is TRBJ2-2, the V gene TRBV29-1; 9 bases match TRBD2. The CDR3 consists of 15 residues. Germline CDR1 SQVTM, CDR2 ANQGSEA. Trimming took 4 bases from V and 3 from J; bases not matched to a gene: 6.